One sample yielded the 6 T cell receptor beta chains listed below, sequenced in a study of blood T cell repertoires in COVID-19 (dated by TCRdb to 2020 to 2022). The library was generated by the immunoSEQ multiplex PCR assay. In TCRdb, the immuneACCESS table is reduced to in-frame sequences with V and J assigned. These tables do not hold every clone; where another copy was compared, an unresolved V gene accounts for under half, and the others remain unexplained. Present in this sample are approximately 250,000 clones, roughly 86% of which were seen just once. The ten largest clonotypes hold approximately 8.2% of the sample. Sample: peripheral blood. Receptors originate from a man in his forties with active or convalescent COVID-19.

This clone was seen only once. The rearrangement uses TRBV5-4 and TRBJ2-2, with 14 bases lining up with TRBD2. The V gene end was trimmed by 4 bases and the J gene end by 7 bases; junction bases not matched to a gene: 6. This CDR3 has 16 residues. The germline V gene has CDR1 SGHNT and CDR2 YYREEE (reference sequence). The CDR3 DNA is TGTGCCAGCAGCCCGGGACTAGCGGGAGATGGCGGGGAGCTGTTTTTT. This sequence encodes CASSPGLAGDGGELFF.

This chain uses TRBV6-5 with TRBJ2-1; D is ambiguous. V lost 3 bases to trimming and J lost 2 bases, with 11 bases between them. Per germline, CDR1 MNHEY and CDR2 SVGAGI. The CDR3 runs to 15 residues. The CDR3 bases are TGTGCCAGCAGTTATGGGCCGAACCCCTACAATGAGCAGTTCTTC. This sequence encodes CASSYGPNPYNEQFF.

V and J are TRBV9 and TRBJ1-5; maybe TRBD1 (6 bases). The CDR3 totals 14 residues. The germline V and J ends were trimmed by 4 bases and 5 bases, with 13 bases remaining between them. CDR1 and CDR2 (germline): SGDLS, YYNGEE. The CDR3 bases are TGTGCCAGCAGCCCCGGACAGCCTGATCAGCCCCAGCATTTT. Translating it yields CASSPGQPDQPQHF.

The DNA of the CDR3 is TGTGCCACCAGCAGAGAGTTCTCGGGCTACGAGCAGTACTTC. Its protein product is CATSREFSGYEQYF. The rearrangement joins TRBV15 to TRBJ2-7; unclear D gene. There are 14 residues in the CDR3. V gave up 0 bases and J gave up 3 bases, with 9 bases separating them. Looked up from germline, CDR1 is LNHNV and CDR2 is YYDKDF (reference sequence).

CDR3: CASGASSSGNTEAFF. In nucleotides, the CDR3 is TGTGCCAGCGGCGCGTCTTCTTCGGGGAACACTGAAGCTTTCTTT. The chain carries TRBV7-9 and TRBJ1-1; D gene uncertain. Germline values: CDR1 SEHNR, CDR2 FQNEAQ (reference sequence). V lost 8 bases, J lost 1 base, and 17 bases lay in between. This CDR3 region has 15 residues.

V gene TRBV6-1 combines with J gene TRBJ1-2; D perhaps matches TRBD1 (6 bases). From germline, CDR1 is MNHNS and CDR2 SASEGT. V was clipped by 3 bases and J by 8 bases, with 19 bases between them. This CDR3 contains 15 residues. CDR3 sequence: CASSEGAERWGGYTF. The DNA of the CDR3 is TGTGCCAGCAGTGAGGGGGCGGAGAGATGGGGAGGCTACACCTTC.